A selection of T cell receptor beta chains follows, all from one sample in a study of blood T cell repertoires in COVID-19. Sequencing was performed with immunoSEQ multiplex PCR; in TCRdb, only in-frame clones are kept and a portion is missing. The profile covers 200,000 to 250,000 clones, with over 80% appearing a single time and 1.3% taken by the ten largest. Material for sequencing was peripheral blood. The receptor source for this set is a woman between 25 and 40 years old with COVID-19, enrolled during active disease. Each CDR3 is given with its conserved first and last residue. D genes are given only for firm matches. Only some rows state a clone size, as once, few, many or a class for expanded clones.

TRBV27	NA	TRBD1	TRBJ1-1	TGTGCCAGCAGTCCGACAGGGGGCCTGAACACTGAAGCTTTCTTT	CASSPTGGLNTEAFF
TRBV6-5	NA	TRBD1	TRBJ1-5	TGTGCCAGCAGTTACGGACAGGAAGGTCAGCCCCAGCATTTT	CASSYGQEGQPQHF
TRBV7-2	NA	TRBD2	TRBJ2-4	TGTGCCAGCAGCTTAACTAGCGGGATGGTCAAAAACATTCAGTACTTC	CASSLTSGMVKNIQYF
TRBV29-1	NA	NA	TRBJ1-1	TGCAGCGTTGCTGGGGCGCTCATCAACACTGAAGCTTTCTTT	CSVAGALINTEAFF
TRBV7-2	NA	TRBD1	TRBJ2-2	TGTGCCAGCAGTTCCCCCGGACAGGGGAGGGTGCCCGGGGAGCTGTTTTTT	CASSSPGQGRVPGELFF
TRBV27	NA	NA	TRBJ2-7	TGTGCCAGCAGACAACTGACCACGGGGATCAAATACGAGCAGTACTTC	CASRQLTTGIKYEQYF
TRBV9	NA	NA	TRBJ2-7	TGTGCCAGCAGCCCAGACGGGGGATACACCTTAGAGCAGTACTTC	CASSPDGGYTLEQYF
TRBV13	NA	NA	TRBJ2-2	TGTGCCATATTTTTACAGGGCAGGAACACCGGGGAGCTGTTTTTT	CAIFLQGRNTGELFF
TRBV12-5	NA	TRBD1	TRBJ2-1	TGTGCTAGTGGTGGAAGATCGGGACAGGGCTACAATGAGCAGTTCTTC	CASGGRSGQGYNEQFF
TRBV24-1	NA	TRBD1	TRBJ1-1	TGTGCCACCAGAGCAACCGGGACAGGGAGGACTGAAGCTTTCTTT	CATRATGTGRTEAFF
TRBV6-6	NA	TRBD2	TRBJ2-3	TGTGCCAGCAGTACTAGCGGGGCCCCAGATACGCAGTATTTT	CASSTSGAPDTQYF
TRBV6-5	NA	NA	TRBJ2-5	TGTGCCAGCAGTTACATGGGCTGGGAGACCCAGTACTTC	CASSYMGWETQYF
TRBV27	NA	NA	TRBJ1-5	TGTGCCAGCAGTTCCAACAATCAGCCCCAGCATTTT	CASSSNNQPQHF
TRBV6-4	NA	TRBD2	TRBJ2-2	TGTGCCAGCAGCCGAAGAGGGGGACTAGCGCACACCGGGGAGCTGTTTTTT	CASSRRGGLAHTGELFF
TRBV5-4	NA	TRBD1	TRBJ1-6	TGTGCCAGCAGGACAGGGGCAGAGGGTTCACCCCTCCACTTT	CASRTGAEGSPLHF
TRBV2	NA	NA	TRBJ1-5	TGTGCCAGCAGCAAGACGGGGGTCAGCAATCAGCCCCAGCATTTT	CASSKTGVSNQPQHF
TRBV24-1	NA	NA	TRBJ1-3	TGTGCCACCAGTGATCCGGGGGACGCTCACTCTGGAAACACCATATATTTT	CATSDPGDAHSGNTIYF
TRBV4-1	few	TRBD2	TRBJ2-1	TGCGCCAGCAGCTTGGGACTAGCGGAGAGCTCCTACAATGAGCAGTTCTTC	CASSLGLAESSYNEQFF
TRBV5-8	NA	TRBD1	TRBJ1-4	TGTGCCAGCAGCTTGGGGGACAGCCCGGGAGAAAAACTGTTTTTT	CASSLGDSPGEKLFF
TRBV9	NA	NA	TRBJ1-2	TGTGCCAGCAGCGTAGAAATCGGCTATGGCTACACCTTC	CASSVEIGYGYTF
TRBV19	NA	NA	TRBJ2-7	TGTGCCAGTAGTCCCGCGGTGTCCACCTACGAGCAGTACTTC	CASSPAVSTYEQYF
TRBV6-2/TRBV6-3	once	TRBD1	TRBJ2-7	TGTGCCAGCAGTCTCGCCGGGACAGGGACTTCCTACGAGCAGTACTTC	CASSLAGTGTSYEQYF
TRBV7-9	many	NA	TRBJ1-6	TGTGCCAGCACCCCGGGAAATTCACCCCTCCACTTT	CASTPGNSPLHF
TRBV5-6	many	TRBD2	TRBJ2-7	TGTGCCCCCAATGGGACTAGCGGGAGGATCAACGAGCAGTACTTC	CAPNGTSGRINEQYF
TRBV6-1	NA	NA	TRBJ1-5	TGTGCCAGCAGTGATTGGAGTTCCAATCAGCCCCAGCATTTT	CASSDWSSNQPQHF
TRBV11-2	NA	NA	TRBJ2-1	TGTGCCAACTCATACAGGGATGAGCAGTTCTTC	CANSYRDEQFF
TRBV5-5	few	NA	TRBJ1-2	TGTGCCAGCAGTTTCGAGCTTGGTTATGGCTACACCTTC	CASSFELGYGYTF
TRBV28	NA	TRBD2	TRBJ2-1	TGTGCCAAATCACTAGCGGGGGGAATAGGGGAGCAGTTCTTC	CAKSLAGGIGEQFF
TRBV10-3	NA	NA	TRBJ2-2	TGTGCCATCAGTGATCGGCAGGCTAACACCGGGGAGCTGTTTTTT	CAISDRQANTGELFF
TRBV19	NA	TRBD2	TRBJ2-1	TGTGCCAGTAGCCACGCAACGAGAGCGGGGAACCTCTACAATGAGCAGTTCTTC	CASSHATRAGNLYNEQFF
TRBV9	NA	TRBD2	TRBJ2-5	TGTGCCAGCAGCCCAAACCCGGGACTAGCGGGCCGAGAACACCAAGAGACCCAGTACTTC	CASSPNPGLAGREHQETQYF
TRBV5-1	NA	TRBD2	TRBJ2-1	TGCGCCAGCAGCTTCGAAGCGGGGGGGCGTAATGAGCAGTTCTTC	CASSFEAGGRNEQFF
TRBV30	NA	TRBD1	TRBJ1-5	TGTGCCTGGGACAGGGGGGGCAATCAGCCCCAGCATTTT	CAWDRGGNQPQHF
TRBV2	NA	NA	TRBJ1-1	TGTGCCAGCAGTGAAGGCGTGAACACTGAAGCTTTCTTT	CASSEGVNTEAFF
TRBV9	NA	NA	TRBJ1-1	TGTGCCAGCAGCGTAGGAGACAGCCTGAACACTGAAGCTTTCTTT	CASSVGDSLNTEAFF
TRBV10-3	NA	TRBD2	TRBJ2-7	TGTGCCATCAGGGATTCTAGCGGGAGGGGCTACGAGCAGTACTTC	CAIRDSSGRGYEQYF
TRBV5-1	few	TRBD2	TRBJ2-7	TGCGCCAGCAGCTTGGTAGCGGGAGGGCCGGGGGAGCAGTACTTC	CASSLVAGGPGEQYF
TRBV3-1/TRBV3-2	NA	TRBD2	TRBJ2-7	TGTGCCAGCAGTGAGTGGGCGGGAGGGACCTACGAGCAGTACTTC	CASSEWAGGTYEQYF
TRBV5-1	NA	TRBD1	TRBJ1-5	TGCGCCAGCAGCTACCAGGGGGAAAGCAATCAGCCCCAGCATTTT	CASSYQGESNQPQHF
TRBV30	NA	TRBD1	TRBJ2-2	TGTGCCTGGAGTGTACCAGGACAGGGCACCGGGGAGCTGTTTTTT	CAWSVPGQGTGELFF
TRBV7-3	NA	TRBD2	TRBJ2-1	TGTGCCAGCAGCTCCACTAGCGGGAGGGATGAGCAGTTCTTC	CASSSTSGRDEQFF
TRBV19	NA	NA	TRBJ2-2	TGTGCCAGTAGTATAGTCGCGAACACCGGGGAGCTGTTTTTT	CASSIVANTGELFF
TRBV7-2	NA	NA	TRBJ2-1	TGTGCCAGCAGCTTAGTCGGGACATCGAGGGACAATGAGCAGTTCTTC	CASSLVGTSRDNEQFF
TRBV7-9	NA	TRBD1	TRBJ1-1	TGTGCCAGCAGCTTAGGGGACAGTTCTTTGAACACTGAAGCTTTCTTT	CASSLGDSSLNTEAFF
TRBV5-1	NA	NA	TRBJ1-2	TGCGCCAGCAGCCGGACAGCCGACTATGGCTACACCTTC	CASSRTADYGYTF
TRBV2	once	TRBD1	TRBJ1-2	TGTGCCAGCAGTCAAGAGGGACAGGGAAAAGTCTACACCTTC	CASSQEGQGKVYTF
TRBV15	once	TRBD1	TRBJ1-5	TGTGCCACCAGCAGGTCGGACAGGGGGGCTCAGCCCCAGCATTTT	CATSRSDRGAQPQHF
TRBV5-1	NA	NA	TRBJ1-1	TGCGCCAGCAGCTTGGATCCGGGGATGAACACTGAAGCTTTCTTT	CASSLDPGMNTEAFF
TRBV6-4	NA	NA	TRBJ1-6	TGTGCCAGCAAGAGCTCCTATAATTCACCCCTCCACTTT	CASKSSYNSPLHF
TRBV7-2	few	NA	TRBJ1-1	TGTGCCAGCAGCTTAATATCAGGGGTCGAAGCTTTCTTT	CASSLISGVEAFF
TRBV9	NA	TRBD1	TRBJ1-2	TGTGCCAGCAGCGTAGGGCAAGGGGGCGGTAGGGACTATGGCTACACCTTC	CASSVGQGGGRDYGYTF
TRBV18	NA	NA	TRBJ2-6	TGTGCCAGCTCACCCGGGAGTACAGGCTCTGGGGCCAACGTCCTGACTTTC	CASSPGSTGSGANVLTF
TRBV5-5	NA	TRBD2	TRBJ2-3	TGTGCCAGCAGCTTGCGGGGGGGAGATACGCAGTATTTT	CASSLRGGDTQYF
TRBV19	NA	NA	TRBJ1-3	TGTGCCAGTAGTATGGGCCAGCCGGGAAACACCATATATTTT	CASSMGQPGNTIYF
TRBV12-3/TRBV12-4	NA	NA	TRBJ2-6	TGTGCCAGCATCCGCGTGGGGGCCAACGTCCTGACTTTC	CASIRVGANVLTF
TRBV5-1	few	TRBD1	TRBJ2-2	TGCGCCAGCGGCCCGGGGACAGAGAACACCGGGGAGCTGTTTTTT	CASGPGTENTGELFF
TRBV6-5	NA	TRBD1	TRBJ1-2	TGTGCCAGCATTCGGGGACAGGGGAACTATGGCTACACCTTC	CASIRGQGNYGYTF